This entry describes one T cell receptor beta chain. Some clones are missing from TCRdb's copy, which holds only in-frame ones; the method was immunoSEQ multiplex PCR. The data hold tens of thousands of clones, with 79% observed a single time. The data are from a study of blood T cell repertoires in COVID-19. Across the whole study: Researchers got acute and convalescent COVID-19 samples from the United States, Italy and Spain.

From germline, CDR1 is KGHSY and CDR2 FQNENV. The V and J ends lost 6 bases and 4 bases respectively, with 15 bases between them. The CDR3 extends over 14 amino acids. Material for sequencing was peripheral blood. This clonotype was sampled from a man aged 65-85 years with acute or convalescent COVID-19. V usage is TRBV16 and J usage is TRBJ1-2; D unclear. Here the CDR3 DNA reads TGTGCCAGCAGAACGGGGTCCGGAGGCTATGGCTACACCTTC. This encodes CASRTGSGGYGYTF.